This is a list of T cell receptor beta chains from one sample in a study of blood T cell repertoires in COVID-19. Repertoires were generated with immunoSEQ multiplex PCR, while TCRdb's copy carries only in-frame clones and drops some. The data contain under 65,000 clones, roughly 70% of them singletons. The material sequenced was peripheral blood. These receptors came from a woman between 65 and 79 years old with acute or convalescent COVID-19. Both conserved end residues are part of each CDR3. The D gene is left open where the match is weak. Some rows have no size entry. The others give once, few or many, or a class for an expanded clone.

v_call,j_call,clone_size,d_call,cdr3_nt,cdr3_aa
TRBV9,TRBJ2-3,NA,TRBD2,TGTGCCAGCAGCGTTCCCTACGGTTCCGGGACTAGCGGGGGTCGCCCGGATACGCAGTATTTT,CASSVPYGSGTSGGRPDTQYF
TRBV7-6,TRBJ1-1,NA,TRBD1,TGTGCCAGCAGCGCCTCCGGGACAGGCCGTGATGAAGCTTTCTTT,CASSASGTGRDEAFF
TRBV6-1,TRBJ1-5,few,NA,TGTGCCAGCAGTGAAAATGGGGGGGACAATCAGCCCCAGCATTTT,CASSENGGDNQPQHF
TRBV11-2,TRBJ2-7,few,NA,TGTGCCAGCAGCTTCTCGGCAGGTGACATATCCTACGAGCAGTACTTC,CASSFSAGDISYEQYF
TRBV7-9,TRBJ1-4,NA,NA,TGTGCCAGCAGCTCGGAGATTAATGAAAAACTGTTTTTT,CASSSEINEKLFF
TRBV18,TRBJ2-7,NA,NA,TGTGCCAGCTCACTGTCTAACAGGGCCTATCAGGACGAGCAGTACTTC,CASSLSNRAYQDEQYF
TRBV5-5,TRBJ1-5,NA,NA,TGTGCCAGCAGCTTGGACAGGCCGAGCAATCAGCCCCAGCATTTT,CASSLDRPSNQPQHF
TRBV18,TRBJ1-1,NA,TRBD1,TGTGCCAGCTCACCACGGACAGGGGGATTGGGTGAAGCTTTCTTT,CASSPRTGGLGEAFF
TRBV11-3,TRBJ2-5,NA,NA,TGTGCCAGCAGCTTAGAAAGAGGGACCCAGTACTTC,CASSLERGTQYF
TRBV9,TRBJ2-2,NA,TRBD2,TGTGCCAGCAGCGTCGGCGGGGGGGTCGGGGAGCTGTTTTTT,CASSVGGGVGELFF
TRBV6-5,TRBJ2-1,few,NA,TGTGCCAGCACCCTGAGCGGGTCAGAGGGCAATGAGCAGTTCTTC,CASTLSGSEGNEQFF
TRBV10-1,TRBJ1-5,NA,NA,TGCGCCAGCAGTGGGACGACAGAGAACAATCAGCCCCAGCATTTT,CASSGTTENNQPQHF
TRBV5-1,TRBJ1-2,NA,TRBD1,TGCGCCAGCAGCCACAAAGCCGGGACAGGGGATGGCTACACCTTC,CASSHKAGTGDGYTF
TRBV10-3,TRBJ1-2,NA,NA,TGTGCCATCAGTGAGTTCAATCAGGGAGGCTACACCTTC,CAISEFNQGGYTF
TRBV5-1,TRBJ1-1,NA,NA,TGCGCCAGCAGCTTGTTACAGTCGCAGGGGGAAGCTTTCTTT,CASSLLQSQGEAFF
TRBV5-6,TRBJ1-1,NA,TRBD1,TGTGCCAGCAGCCTAGACAGGGGGGACACTGAAGCTTTCTTT,CASSLDRGDTEAFF
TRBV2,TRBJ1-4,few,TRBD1,TGTGCCAGCAGTGTAAACAGGGGGCATGAAGAAAAACTGTTTTTT,CASSVNRGHEEKLFF
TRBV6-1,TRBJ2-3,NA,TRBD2,TGTGCCAGCAGTGAGATGGGCGGGGGAAGGAAAGATACGCAGTATTTT,CASSEMGGGRKDTQYF
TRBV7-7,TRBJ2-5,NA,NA,TGTGCCAGCAGCTTTTTAGGAGGGAACCAAGAGACCCAGTACTTC,CASSFLGGNQETQYF
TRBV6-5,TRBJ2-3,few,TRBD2,TGTGCCAGCAGGGGACTCCAGCGGGGTCCAGATACGCAGTATTTT,CASRGLQRGPDTQYF
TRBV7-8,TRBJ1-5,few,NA,TGTGCCAGCAGCTTAGATCGGGGTTCCCAGCCCCAGCATTTT,CASSLDRGSQPQHF
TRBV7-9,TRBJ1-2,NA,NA,TGTGCCAGCACCCTCGGGAAGGGAAATTATGGCTACACCTTC,CASTLGKGNYGYTF
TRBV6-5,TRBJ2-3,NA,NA,TGTGCCAGCCGCACCGGTCACCCCTCAGATACGCAGTATTTT,CASRTGHPSDTQYF
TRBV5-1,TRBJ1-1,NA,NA,TGCGCCAGCAGATCCGGTCCTTACACTGAAGCTTTCTTT,CASRSGPYTEAFF
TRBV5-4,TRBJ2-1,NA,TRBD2,TGTGCCAGCAGCTCGCGACTAGCGGGGGGCCCTGAGCAGTTCTTC,CASSSRLAGGPEQFF
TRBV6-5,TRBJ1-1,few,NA,TGTGCCAGCAGCAACAGGGACACTGAAGCTTTCTTT,CASSNRDTEAFF
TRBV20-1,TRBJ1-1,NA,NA,TGCAGTGCTAGGGTGAACGGAGCTTTCTTT,CSARVNGAFF
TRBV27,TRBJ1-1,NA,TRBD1,TGTGCCAGCAGCCGAGGACAGGGCGTCACTGAAGCTTTCTTT,CASSRGQGVTEAFF
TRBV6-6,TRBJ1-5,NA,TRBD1,TGTGCCAGCATCGAGGGACAGTGGGCCAATCAGCCCCAGCATTTT,CASIEGQWANQPQHF
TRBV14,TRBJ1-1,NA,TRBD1,TGTGCCAGCACACGGACAGGGGGGACTGAAGCTTTCTTT,CASTRTGGTEAFF
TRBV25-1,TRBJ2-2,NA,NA,TGTGCCAGCAGCCCAACGGGATCCAAAACCGGGGAGCTGTTTTTT,CASSPTGSKTGELFF
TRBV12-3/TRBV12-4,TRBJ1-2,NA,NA,TGTGCCAGCAGTTTAAAGGGGCACGGTGGCTACACCTTC,CASSLKGHGGYTF
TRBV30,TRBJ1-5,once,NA,TGTGCCTGGAGTGTCCGCCGAGCGAGCAATCAGCCCCAGCATTTT,CAWSVRRASNQPQHF
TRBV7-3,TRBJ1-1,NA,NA,TGTGCCACCGGAGGAGGGACCCCAAGGACTGAAGCTTTCTTT,CATGGGTPRTEAFF
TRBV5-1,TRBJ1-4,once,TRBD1,TGCGCCAGCAGCTTGGAAGGGACAGGGGATGAAAAACTGTTTTTT,CASSLEGTGDEKLFF
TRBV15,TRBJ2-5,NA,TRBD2,TGTGCCACCAGCAGAGATCATGGAATACTGAGCGGGGGGCCGAAAGAGACCCAGTACTTC,CATSRDHGILSGGPKETQYF
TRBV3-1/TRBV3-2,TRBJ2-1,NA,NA,TGTGCCAGCAGCCTCGCGGACGGACTGCAGTTCTTC,CASSLADGLQFF